This T cell receptor beta chain emerged from a study of resident and recirculating memory T cells in vitiligo. The CDR3 extends over 16 amino acids. V lost 4 bases to trimming and J lost 2 bases; unmatched junction nucleotides: 8. Germline lookup yields CDR1 SGHDN and CDR2 FVKESK. Only in-frame clones appear in the TCRdb table, and some are missing; sequencing was by immunoSEQ multiplex PCR. The sample includes around 40,000 clones, around 90% of them seen just once. Sequences were obtained from blood. The sequence was collected from a male donor with vitiligo. The chain joins TRBV14 to TRBJ2-3; 8 bases fit TRBD2. The chain's CDR3 is CASSLPSGGLTDTQYF. CDR3 coding DNA: TGTGCCAGCAGCCTTCCTTCGGGGGGGCTCACAGATACGCAGTATTTT.